Following are 17 T cell receptor beta chains from one sample sequenced in a study of shared clonotypes between healthy human individuals. The repertoire was sequenced with immunoSEQ multiplex PCR; TCRdb's copy has only in-frame clones and lacks some. In the table there are 500,000 to 550,000 clones, about 96% of which are singletons. The sample taken for sequencing was naive CD4+ T cells sorted from blood. Subset reported: CD45RA+ positively selected. Every receptor here comes from a woman younger than 45 in good health.

The chain joins TRBV9 to TRBJ1-3, with 7 bases aligning to TRBD1. V lost 3 bases, J lost 0 bases, and 3 bases stayed unmatched. Germline values: CDR1 SGDLS, CDR2 YYNGEE. The length of the CDR3 is 15 residues. This CDR3 reads CASSDNRGSGNTIYF. The CDR3 DNA reads as TGTGCCAGCAGCGACAACAGGGGCTCTGGAAACACCATATATTTT.

The chain carries TRBV7-3 and TRBJ2-5; 9 bases match TRBD1. Germline assignment: CDR1 SGHTA and CDR2 FQGTGA. The V and J ends lost 5 bases and 4 bases, in that order; junction bases with no gene match: 2. This CDR3 is 13 amino acids long. The CDR3 sequence: CASSPQGAETQYF. The CDR3 nucleotides are TGTGCCAGCAGCCCACAGGGGGCAGAGACCCAGTACTTC.

This rearrangement joins TRBV27 to TRBJ2-3; no clear D gene. Germline CDR1 reads MNHEY; CDR2 reads SMNVEV (reference sequence). Trimming shortened V by 3 bases and J by 2 bases, and 12 bases separated the two germline ends. CDR3 length: 15 amino acids. The CDR3 spells CASSFVDLPTDTQYF. In nucleotides, the CDR3 is TGTGCCAGCAGTTTCGTTGACCTCCCCACAGATACGCAGTATTTT.

The chain is built from TRBV2 and TRBJ2-5; TRBD2 matches 12 bases. Trimming at V came to 2 bases and at J to 7 bases, leaving 8 bases not matched to a gene. Germline assignment: CDR1 SNHLY and CDR2 FYNNEI. The length of the CDR3 is 16 residues. CDR3 residues: CASSELTSGSGATQYF. As DNA, the CDR3 is TGTGCCAGCAGTGAACTGACTAGCGGGAGCGGGGCGACCCAGTACTTC.

The CDR3 bases are TGTGCCAGCAGCTTAGGGACAGGGGCTGGAAACACCATATATTTT. Translated: CASSLGTGAGNTIYF. The chain links TRBV7-9 to TRBJ1-3; 9 nucleotides align to TRBD1. The CDR3 covers 15 residues. V was pared by 1 base and J by 2 bases, with 0 bases of the junction left unmatched. CDR1 and CDR2 (germline): SEHNR, FQNEAQ (reference sequence).

The chain recombines TRBV11-2 with TRBJ1-4; perhaps TRBD1 as D (5 bases). CDR3 length: 15 amino acids. From germline, CDR1 is SGHAT and CDR2 FQNNGV. V was clipped by 3 bases and J by 1 base, with 9 bases between them. The CDR3 region is CASSFGRVTNEKLFF. In DNA, the CDR3 is TGTGCCAGCAGCTTCGGCAGGGTAACTAATGAAAAACTGTTTTTT.

This clone was counted a single time. The chain joins TRBV7-2 to TRBJ2-3, with D possibly being TRBD2 (6 bases). V gave up 1 base and J gave up 4 bases, with 6 bases separating them. CDR3 length: 13 amino acids. The germline gives CDR1 SGHTA, CDR2 FQGNSA. Here the CDR3 reads CASSLGGADTQYF. In DNA form, the CDR3 reads TGTGCCAGCAGCTTAGGGGGGGCAGATACGCAGTATTTT.

This rearrangement joins TRBV9 to TRBJ2-1; a possible D gene is TRBD2 (5 bases). V lost 0 bases to trimming and J lost 4 bases, with 11 bases between them. Germline V gives CDR1 SGDLS, CDR2 YYNGEE. The CDR3 is 15 residues long. The DNA for the CDR3 is TGTGCCAGCAGCGTAGAGGGCGGGCCTTACAATGAGCAGTTCTTC. Its translation is CASSVEGGPYNEQFF.

The chain recombines TRBV6-5 with TRBJ1-1; TRBD1 agrees at 7 bases. The CDR3 is 15 residues long. With 6 bases clipped from V and 6 bases from J, the junction kept 13 bases outside the gene matches. From germline, CDR1 is MNHEY and CDR2 SVGAGI. The CDR3 nucleotides read TGTGCCAGCAGCCCATCGACAGGGCTCGGATCTGAAGCTTTCTTT. Translating gives CASSPSTGLGSEAFF.

The V call is TRBV6-5, the J call TRBJ1-1; 7 positions match TRBD1. Germline values: CDR1 MNHEY, CDR2 SVGAGI. The CDR3 contains 14 residues. V trimming: 4 bases; J trimming: 6 bases; junction bases outside the gene matches: 8. Here the CDR3 reads CASSFDRVSAEAFF. CDR3 coding DNA: TGTGCCAGCAGTTTCGACAGGGTTTCGGCTGAAGCTTTCTTT.

The table lists this clone with a count of one. V and J are TRBV19 and TRBJ2-1; possibly TRBD1 for D (6 bases). From germline, CDR1 is LNHDA and CDR2 SQIVND (reference sequence). Trimming took 3 bases from V and 1 from J, leaving 10 bases between them. This CDR3 has 15 residues. CDR3 sequence: CASSIQGTSYNEQFF. CDR3 DNA: TGTGCCAGTAGTATTCAGGGGACATCCTACAATGAGCAGTTCTTC.

V gene TRBV5-4 combines with J gene TRBJ2-3; 10 bases fit TRBD2. J was trimmed by 5 bases and V by 4 bases; bases with no gene match: 7. Per germline, CDR1 SGHNT and CDR2 YYREEE (reference sequence). This CDR3 has 15 residues. The DNA for the CDR3 is TGTGCCAGCAGCCCGCTAGCGGGAGTAGTAGATACGCAGTATTTT. Its protein is CASSPLAGVVDTQYF. The full variable domain, its missing parts supplied by reference TRBV5-4 and TRBJ2-3, is ETGVTQSPTHLIKTRGQQVTLRCSSQSGHNTVSWYQQALGQGPQFIFQYYREEENGRGNFPPRFSGLQFPNYSSELNVNALELDDSALYLCASSPLAGVVDTQYFGPGTRLTVL.

The rearrangement links TRBV10-2 to TRBJ1-5, with TRBD1 as a possible D gene (6 bases). CDR1 is WSHSY and CDR2 is SAAADI in the germline V gene. The CDR3 has 15 residues. Trimming shortened V by 6 bases and J by 6 bases, and 18 bases separated the two germline ends. In nucleotides, the CDR3 is TGCGCCAGCAGCCAAAGGGGGTTCAAGGGTCAGCCCCAGCATTTT. It is translated as CASSQRGFKGQPQHF.

The gene calls are TRBV18 and TRBJ2-5; 8 nucleotides line up with TRBD1. The CDR3 is 18 residues long. After removal of 4 bases from V and 1 base from J, the junction contained 14 bases not matched to a gene. Germline V lookup: CDR1 KGHSH, CDR2 LQKENI. Here the CDR3 reads CASSRKLAGTGGQETQYF. In nucleotides, the CDR3 is TGTGCCAGCTCACGCAAACTCGCCGGTACAGGGGGCCAAGAGACCCAGTACTTC.

The chain carries TRBV15 and TRBJ1-1, with unresolved D. This CDR3 contains 13 residues. Germline V CDR1 and CDR2: LNHNV, YYDKDF (reference sequence). Deletions cut 0 bases from V and 5 bases from J, with 7 bases between. CDR3 amino acids: CATSRDPGTEAFF. CDR3 in DNA: TGTGCCACCAGCAGAGATCCTGGGACTGAAGCTTTCTTT.

V is TRBV6-5 and J is TRBJ1-1; no clear D gene. CDR1 and CDR2 (germline): MNHEY, SVGAGI. V was cut by 4 bases and J by 1 base, with 10 bases left in between. This CDR3 region has 14 residues. This CDR3 reads CASSLSMANTEAFF. DNA for the CDR3: TGTGCCAGCAGTTTAAGTATGGCGAACACTGAAGCTTTCTTT.

This clone is a singleton in its sample. The chain uses TRBV28 and TRBJ2-7; D is tentatively TRBD1 or TRBD2 (6 bases each). The CDR3 is 13 amino acids. Germline V CDR1 and CDR2: MDHEN, SYDVKM. Trimming pared 5 bases from V and 3 bases from J, leaving 11 bases between. As DNA, the CDR3 is TGTGCCAGCAGTGGAGGGACAAGCTACGAGCAGTACTTC. Amino acid sequence: CASSGGTSYEQYF.